This entry is about one T cell receptor beta chain. The antigen is not known. This entry belongs to a study of cytomegalovirus exposure and HLA in healthy donors. Whole-study context: Clustering assigned 70% to 90% of the approximately 400 genotyped donors to the Caucasian-associated ancestry cluster.

PCR involved 60 Vbeta and 13 Jbeta primers. Assay: immunoSEQ multiplex PCR; the TCRdb copy retains only in-frame clones and omits some. The data show 80,000 to 100,000 clones, with over 65% seen just once and 10% held by the top ten. Overall study findings and caveats: TCR beta V- and J-gene trimming, according to a later analysis, was linked to a missense DCLRE1C variant. It is likely that the observed cluster of highly shared sequence variants was a sequencing artifact.

Sequenced: PBMCs. The receptor comes from a human donor in good health.

The CDR3 DNA is TGTGCCAGCAGTTTAAGGCGGAATCAGCCCCAGCATTTT. Translated: CASSLRRNQPQHF. The rearrangement joins TRBV27 to TRBJ1-5; D gene uncertain. The CDR3 has 13 amino acids. The germline CDR1 and CDR2 sequences are MNHEY and SMNVEV (reference sequence). V was shortened by 2 bases and J by 4 bases, with 6 bases between the two germline ends.